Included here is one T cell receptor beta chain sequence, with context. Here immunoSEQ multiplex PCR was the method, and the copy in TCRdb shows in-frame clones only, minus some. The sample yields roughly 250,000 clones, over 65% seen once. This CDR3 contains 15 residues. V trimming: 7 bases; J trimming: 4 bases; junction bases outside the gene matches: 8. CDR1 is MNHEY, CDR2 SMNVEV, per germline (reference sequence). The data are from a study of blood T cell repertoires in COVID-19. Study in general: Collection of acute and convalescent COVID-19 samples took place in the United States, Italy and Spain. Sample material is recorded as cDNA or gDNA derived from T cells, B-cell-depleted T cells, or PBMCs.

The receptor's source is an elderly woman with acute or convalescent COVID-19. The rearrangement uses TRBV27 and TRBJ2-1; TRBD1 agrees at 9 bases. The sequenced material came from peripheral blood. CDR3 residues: CASTPGDRAYNEQFF. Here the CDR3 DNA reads TGTGCCAGCACCCCGGGGGACAGGGCTTACAATGAGCAGTTCTTC.